This T cell receptor (beta chain) was recorded in a study of cytomegalovirus exposure and HLA in healthy donors. For this clone: Its antigen is unknown.

PCR was performed using 60 Vbeta and 13 Jbeta primers. Only in-frame clones appear in the TCRdb table, and some are missing; sequencing was by immunoSEQ multiplex PCR. This table holds 170,000 or so clones, less than 85% found once. Germline CDR1 reads SGHDT; CDR2 reads YYEEEE. The CDR3 spans 17 residues. V was pared by 5 bases and J by 6 bases, with 23 bases between. Notes on the study in general: In a later analysis, TCR beta V- and J-gene trimming was associated with a missense DCLRE1C variant.

The sequence came from a boy younger than 18 in good health and CMV-seronegative. The chain joins TRBV5-6 to TRBJ1-4, with D possibly TRBD1 on 5 matching bases. The sequencing input was PBMCs. Here the CDR3 reads CASSRRRGVKIDEKLFF. CDR3 coding DNA: TGTGCCAGCAGTAGGAGGCGGGGGGTTAAAATCGATGAAAAACTGTTTTTT. The full variable domain, rest sourced from reference TRBV5-6 and TRBJ1-4, is DAGVTQSPTHLIKTRGQQVTLRCSPKSGHDTVSWYQQALGQGPQFIFQYYEEEERQRGNFPDRFSGHQFPNYSSELNVNALLLGDSALYLCASSRRRGVKIDEKLFFGSGTQLSVL.